The 28 T cell receptor beta chains below were found in one sample sequenced in a study of shared clonotypes between healthy human individuals. The method was immunoSEQ multiplex PCR; TCRdb's version includes in-frame clones alone and lacks a portion of them. The sample has more than 1,200,000 clones; approximately 98.5% are singletons. The sample consisted of naive CD4+ T cells sorted from blood. Subset specified: CD45RA+ positively selected. Receptors originate from a man younger than 45 in good health.

The chain couples TRBV7-8 to TRBJ1-1, with 7 bases matching TRBD1. CDR3 size: 15 residues. Germline V gene data show CDR1 as SGHVS and CDR2 as FQNEAQ. With 5 bases clipped from V and 0 bases from J, the junction kept 6 bases outside the gene matches. The CDR3, as DNA: TGTGCCAGCAGCATACAGGGGAACATGAACACTGAAGCTTTCTTT. Protein: CASSIQGNMNTEAFF.

The chain joins TRBV11-2 to TRBJ2-1; 9 bases are shared with TRBD2. The length of the CDR3 is 15 residues. Germline-derived CDR1 and CDR2 are SGHAT and FQNNGV. After removal of 4 bases from V and 7 bases from J, the junction contained 8 bases not matched to a gene. The CDR3 sequence: CASSSIAGARNEQFF. CDR3 nucleotides: TGTGCCAGCAGCTCAATAGCGGGAGCACGGAATGAGCAGTTCTTC. Filled out from reference TRBV11-2 and TRBJ2-1, the complete variable domain reads EAGVAQSPRYKIIEKRQSVAFWCNPISGHATLYWYQQILGQGPKLLIQFQNNGVVDDSQLPKDRFSAERLKGVDSTLKIQPAKLEDSAVYLCASSSIAGARNEQFFGPGTRLTVL.

On this clone: Distinct nucleotide sequences in the sample also encode this CDR3. The rearrangement uses TRBV5-6 and TRBJ2-1; no firm D call. Germline V gene lookup returns CDR1 SGHDT and CDR2 YYEEEE. The CDR3 contains 11 residues. The V and J ends lost 4 bases and 9 bases respectively, with 8 bases between them. As DNA, the CDR3 is TGTGCCAGCAGCCTCGGACCTGAGCAGTTCTTC. Translating gives CASSLGPEQFF.

CDR3 bases: TGCGCCAGCAAAAAAGGACAGGGAGGCCTTCTAGGCTACACCTTC. Protein: CASKKGQGGLLGYTF. The V and J genes are TRBV5-1 and TRBJ1-2; TRBD1 matches at 8 bases. This CDR3 spans 15 amino acids. Trimming cost V 6 bases and J 8 bases; bases outside gene matches: 15. Germline V CDR1 and CDR2: SGHRS, YFSETQ.

A word on this clone: Other DNA sequences in this sample translate to the same CDR3. This chain connects TRBV29-1 to TRBJ2-5, with D possibly called TRBD1 or TRBD2 (5 bases each). Deletions cut 5 bases from V and 1 base from J, with 8 bases between. CDR3 length equals 12 residues. Per the germline V gene, CDR1 is SQVTM and CDR2 is ANQGSEA. For the CDR3, the DNA is TGCAGCGTTACCGGGGCCCAAGAGACCCAGTACTTC. This gives the protein CSVTGAQETQYF.

The gene calls are TRBV7-2 and TRBJ2-3; 12 positions match TRBD2. The CDR3 loop spans 15 amino acids. The V and J ends lost 2 bases and 9 bases, in that order; junction bases with no gene match: 6. Germline V gives CDR1 SGHTA, CDR2 FQGNSA. The CDR3 region has the DNA TGTGCCAGCAGCTTACTAGCGGGAGGGCGGGGAACGCAGTATTTT. It is translated as CASSLLAGGRGTQYF.

This chain links TRBV18 with TRBJ1-1, with TRBD1 as a possible D gene (5 bases). V gave up 6 bases and J gave up 4 bases, with 24 bases separating them. CDR1 and CDR2 from the germline V gene are KGHSH and LQKENI. The CDR3 runs 17 residues. The CDR3 bases are TGTGCCAGCTCCCATGTTAGCGGATCGGAGGGGAGCACTGAAGCTTTCTTT. Protein: CASSHVSGSEGSTEAFF. Full variable domain (remainder filled in from reference TRBV18 and TRBJ1-1): NAGVMQNPRHLVRRRGQEARLRCSPMKGHSHVYWYRQLPEEGLKFMVYLQKENIIDESGMPKERFSAEFPKEGPSILRIQQVVRGDSAAYFCASSHVSGSEGSTEAFFGQGTRLTVV.

As DNA, the CDR3 is TGTGCCAGCAGCCCGGGAGAGCAGGGGGCAGGTACCGGGGAGCTGTTTTTT. Amino acid sequence: CASSPGEQGAGTGELFF. The chain joins TRBV11-2 to TRBJ2-2; 8 bases fit TRBD1. Unmatched junction bases numbered 13, after V lost 5 bases and J lost 5 bases. The CDR3 runs 17 residues. The germline CDR1 and CDR2 sequences are SGHAT and FQNNGV. Full variable domain (missing parts from reference TRBV11-2 and TRBJ2-2): EAGVAQSPRYKIIEKRQSVAFWCNPISGHATLYWYQQILGQGPKLLIQFQNNGVVDDSQLPKDRFSAERLKGVDSTLKIQPAKLEDSAVYLCASSPGEQGAGTGELFFGEGSRLTVL.

Details on this clone: The sample holds other DNA sequences that translate to the same CDR3. The chain combines TRBV9 with TRBJ2-1; 7 bases fit TRBD2. CDR1 is SGDLS and CDR2 is YYNGEE in the germline V gene. V was pared by 4 bases and J by 1 base, with 5 bases of the junction left unmatched. CDR3 length: 15 amino acids. CDR3 sequence reads: CASSPREGSYNEQFF. The CDR3 DNA follows: TGTGCCAGCAGCCCGAGGGAGGGTTCCTACAATGAGCAGTTCTTC.

The chain employs TRBV5-1 and TRBJ2-3; 15 nucleotides line up with TRBD2. CDR3 length equals 19 residues. CDR1 is SGHRS, CDR2 YFSETQ, per germline. Trimming took 1 base from V and 4 from J; bases not matched to a gene: 10. The CDR3 here is CASSLYPGLAGGIADTQYF. CDR3 in DNA: TGCGCCAGCAGCTTGTACCCGGGACTAGCGGGAGGAATCGCAGATACGCAGTATTTT.

The V call is TRBV19, the J call TRBJ1-5; no clear D. Trimming pared 6 bases from V and 6 bases from J, leaving 12 bases between. The CDR3 has 13 residues. Germline CDR1 is LNHDA and CDR2 is SQIVND (reference sequence). The CDR3 sequence is CASSIGLRQPQHF. CDR3 nucleotide sequence: TGTGCCAGTAGCATCGGTTTGCGTCAGCCCCAGCATTTT. Drawing the rest from reference TRBV19 and TRBJ1-5, the complete variable domain is DGGITQSPKYLFRKEGQNVTLSCEQNLNHDAMYWYRQDPGQGLRLIYYSQIVNDFQKGDIAEGYSVSREKKESFPLTVTSAQKNPTAFYLCASSIGLRQPQHFGDGTRLSIL.

This chain links TRBV2 with TRBJ1-5; D is ambiguous. V was shortened by 2 bases and J by 4 bases, with 15 bases between the two germline ends. CDR1 and CDR2 from the germline V gene are SNHLY and FYNNEI. The CDR3 is 16 amino acids. The CDR3 region is CASSESRVGLNQPQHF. The CDR3 region has the DNA TGTGCCAGCAGTGAAAGTAGGGTAGGGCTTAATCAGCCCCAGCATTTT.

The CDR3 bases are TGTGCCAGCAGCATACCGGGACAGGGACCTTACGAGCAGTACTTC. This gives the protein CASSIPGQGPYEQYF. The rearrangement uses TRBV5-4 and TRBJ2-7; 9 bases line up with TRBD1. Germline V gene lookup returns CDR1 SGHNT and CDR2 YYREEE (reference sequence). The V gene end was trimmed by 4 bases and the J gene end by 4 bases; junction bases not matched to a gene: 9. The CDR3 spans 15 residues.

The V gene is TRBV6-6, the J gene TRBJ2-3; 10 bases agree with TRBD2. Germline CDR1 is MNHNY and CDR2 is SVGAGI (reference sequence). After removal of 4 bases from V and 4 bases from J, the junction contained 5 bases not matched to a gene. The CDR3 has 15 amino acids. This chain's CDR3 is CASSSTSGRADTQYF. The CDR3 DNA reads as TGTGCCAGCAGTTCCACCAGCGGGAGGGCAGATACGCAGTATTTT.

The table lists this clone with a count of one. Other DNA sequences in this sample translate to the same CDR3. This rearrangement joins TRBV5-1 to TRBJ2-1; 8 nucleotides match TRBD2. Germline loops: CDR1 SGHRS, CDR2 YFSETQ. The V segment lost 1 base and the J segment 2 bases; nucleotides outside the gene matches: 2. CDR3 length equals 15 residues. This chain's CDR3 is CASSLTGLAYNEQFF. For the CDR3, the DNA is TGCGCCAGCAGCTTGACGGGACTAGCCTACAATGAGCAGTTCTTC. The whole variable domain, remainder taken from reference TRBV5-1 and TRBJ2-1, is KAGVTQTPRYLIKTRGQQVTLSCSPISGHRSVSWYQQTPGQGLQFLFEYFSETQRNKGNFPGRFSGRQFSNSRSEMNVSTLELGDSALYLCASSLTGLAYNEQFFGPGTRLTVL.

The chain has TRBV5-6 and TRBJ2-2; the D is unclear. Trimming shortened V by 4 bases and J by 0 bases, and 13 bases separated the two germline ends. The CDR3 runs to 16 residues. The germline V gene encodes CDR1 SGHDT and CDR2 YYEEEE. The CDR3 region is CASSPRLGSNTGELFF. CDR3 nucleotides: TGTGCCAGCAGCCCCAGGCTAGGTTCGAACACCGGGGAGCTGTTTTTT.

The genes are TRBV7-9 and TRBJ2-1; TRBD2 might be the D (5 bases). Trimming stripped 8 bases from V and 7 bases from J, with 12 bases between. Per germline, CDR1 SEHNR and CDR2 FQNEAQ (reference sequence). The CDR3 is 12 amino acids. CDR3 amino acids: CASWASLNEQFF. CDR3 in DNA: TGTGCCAGCTGGGCTAGCTTGAATGAGCAGTTCTTC.

V is TRBV2 and J is TRBJ1-5, with D possibly matching TRBD1 (5 bases). Germline CDR1 reads SNHLY; CDR2 reads FYNNEI. The CDR3 loop spans 13 amino acids. The V and J ends lost 4 bases and 7 bases respectively, with 11 bases between them. The CDR3 sequence is CASSGEGLQPQHF. CDR3 coding DNA: TGTGCCAGCAGTGGAGAGGGGCTCCAGCCCCAGCATTTT.

The count of this clone is one. The chain has TRBV7-2 and TRBJ1-1, with D unresolved. This CDR3 region has 16 residues. V lost 5 bases and J lost 1, with 17 bases in between. Germline V gene sequence: CDR1 SGHTA, CDR2 FQGNSA. CDR3 coding DNA: TGTGCCAGCAGCATCCTAACCTGGGGAAAGAACACTGAAGCTTTCTTT. Amino acid sequence: CASSILTWGKNTEAFF.

The chain carries TRBV5-1 and TRBJ1-1; D may be TRBD1 (5 bases). The ends were cut back, 2 bases at V and 3 bases at J, with 11 bases in the middle. This CDR3 has 14 residues. CDR1 and CDR2 from the germline V gene are SGHRS and YFSETQ. The CDR3 loop is CASSLQASHTEAFF. CDR3 DNA: TGCGCCAGCAGCTTACAGGCCTCCCACACTGAAGCTTTCTTT.

The gene calls are TRBV4-3 and TRBJ2-7; 7 bases are a match to TRBD2. The germline V gene encodes CDR1 LGHNA and CDR2 YSLEER. The CDR3 spans 16 residues. The trim removed 4 bases at V and 4 bases at J, leaving 13 bases unmatched. The CDR3 is CASSRGLAGVRYEQYF. The CDR3 coding sequence is TGCGCCAGCAGCCGGGGATTGGCGGGAGTGAGGTACGAGCAGTACTTC.

The genes are TRBV29-1 and TRBJ2-7, with TRBD2 matching 10 bases. Trimming cost V 4 bases and J 5 bases; bases outside gene matches: 11. From germline, CDR1 is SQVTM and CDR2 ANQGSEA. The CDR3 is 15 residues long. The CDR3 protein is CSVGRDLAGVDEQYF. The CDR3, as DNA: TGCAGCGTTGGAAGAGATCTAGCGGGAGTTGACGAGCAGTACTTC.

The chain is built from TRBV6-1 and TRBJ2-7, with 7 bases matching TRBD2. V lost 7 bases, J lost 3 bases, and 6 bases stayed unmatched. In germline, CDR1 is MNHNS, CDR2 SASEGT. The CDR3 contains 13 residues. The CDR3 bases are TGTGCCAGCACCCCGGGACTACTCTACGAGCAGTACTTC. It is translated as CASTPGLLYEQYF.

This clone was seen a single time. The sample has other DNA sequences that encode this CDR3 too. This chain links TRBV28 with TRBJ1-1; D not certain. Deletions cut 2 bases from V and 4 bases from J, with 8 bases between. CDR3 length equals 13 residues. The V gene's germline CDR1 is MDHEN and CDR2 SYDVKM. CDR3 residues: CASSLLGVTEAFF. DNA of the CDR3: TGTGCCAGCAGTTTACTCGGGGTCACTGAAGCTTTCTTT. Full variable domain (outside the CDR3, taken from reference TRBV28 and TRBJ1-1): DVKVTQSSRYLVKRTGEKVFLECVQDMDHENMFWYRQDPGLGLRLIYFSYDVKMKEKGDIPEGYSVSREKKERFSLILESASTNQTSMYLCASSLLGVTEAFFGQGTRLTVV.

V usage is TRBV5-1 and J usage is TRBJ1-5; unclear D gene. This CDR3 is 15 amino acids long. CDR1 is SGHRS, CDR2 YFSETQ, per germline. With 1 base removed from V and 5 bases from J, the gap between germline ends came to 13 bases. CDR3 sequence: CASSLFGAADQPQHF. The CDR3 bases are TGCGCCAGCAGCTTGTTTGGTGCCGCCGATCAGCCCCAGCATTTT.

The rearrangement links TRBV4-1 to TRBJ2-2; D is unresolved. V gave up 0 bases and J gave up 4 bases, with 18 bases separating them. The V gene's germline CDR1 is MGHRA and CDR2 YSYEKL. The CDR3 has 18 residues. CDR3 loop: CASSQDRIGRPGTGELFF. CDR3 nucleotides: TGCGCCAGCAGCCAAGATAGGATCGGACGGCCCGGCACCGGGGAGCTGTTTTTT.

The chain employs TRBV27 and TRBJ2-7; D unresolved. Germline V gene lookup returns CDR1 MNHEY and CDR2 SMNVEV (reference sequence). V shed 6 bases and J shed 4 bases, with 16 bases lying between them. The CDR3 spans 14 residues. This CDR3 is CASRLLTRGYEQYF. In nucleotides, the CDR3 is TGTGCCAGCAGGCTTTTAACCAGAGGATACGAGCAGTACTTC.

The chain carries TRBV4-1 and TRBJ2-1; D tentatively reads TRBD1 or TRBD2 (6 bases each). There are 17 residues in the CDR3. CDR1 is MGHRA, CDR2 YSYEKL, per germline. V was clipped by 1 base and J by 4 bases, with 17 bases between them. The CDR3 DNA reads as TGCGCCAGCAGCCAAGCCAAGGGGGGAGTTCGATACAATGAGCAGTTCTTC. Protein sequence: CASSQAKGGVRYNEQFF.